This TCR beta chain was obtained from a study of post-analysis software for immune sequencing data. For the study at large: As for disease course, relapsing-remitting, secondary progressive and progressive-relapsing multiple sclerosis were all included.

With regard to this clonotype: Its target is unknown.

Tagging with unique molecular identifiers was a feature of the TCR beta cDNA libraries. cDNA molecules numbering some 500,000 came from approximately 1 to 10 million T cells. TCRdb fed the PCR reads into MiXCR, producing one record per CDR3 protein. The sample holds hundreds of thousands of distinct CDR3 sequences, 30% seen once. Study results and limitations: Five TRBV segments, TRBV5-6, TRBV5-1 and TRBV20-1 among them, were found more frequent in patients than controls. Among multiple sclerosis patients, normalized Chao1 diversity was significantly below that of controls. Under F measure analysis, samples from one preparation batch co-clustered strongly.

The ends were cut back, 1 base at V and 3 bases at J, with 13 bases in the middle. This CDR3 comprises 16 residues. Germline-derived CDR1 and CDR2 are MGHRA and YSYEKL. The gene calls are TRBV4-1 and TRBJ1-5; perhaps TRBD1 as D (6 bases). The sample consisted of blood. The origin of this receptor is a girl aged 10 to 17 with multiple sclerosis. As DNA, the CDR3 is TGCGCCAGCAGCCAAGGGCCCGGACAGACCAATCAGCCCCAGCATTTT. It specifies CASSQGPGQTNQPQHF.